Presented here are 27 T cell receptor beta chains from one specimen sequenced in a study of T cell responses to AZD1222 COVID-19 vaccine. The protocol was immunoSEQ multiplex PCR, while the TCRdb copy is restricted to in-frame clones and leaves out a portion. The table records about 160,000 clones, 75% to 90% of them present only once. Sequenced material: peripheral blood, taken on day 0 of AZD1222 vaccination. These receptors all come from an adult in good health.

The CDR3 is CASSFIPVMSSYNEQFF. CDR3 in DNA: TGCGCCAGCAGCTTTATCCCCGTCATGAGCTCCTACAATGAGCAGTTCTTC. The V and J genes are TRBV5-1 and TRBJ2-1; D is unresolved. The V gene lost 2 bases and the J gene lost 0 bases, with 15 bases spanning the gap. The CDR3 runs 17 residues. The germline V gene has CDR1 SGHRS and CDR2 YFSETQ.

J is TRBJ2-1 and V is TRBV18, with TRBD2 matching 8 bases. The junction had 12 bases not matched to a gene; V was cut back by 1 base and J by 4 bases. The V gene's germline CDR1 is KGHSH and CDR2 LQKENI. This CDR3 has 18 amino acids. CDR3 in amino acids: CASSPLFSGDLFYNEQFF. Here the CDR3 DNA reads TGTGCCAGCTCACCACTGTTTAGCGGGGACCTCTTTTACAATGAGCAGTTCTTC.

V usage is TRBV6-2 or TRBV6-3 and J usage is TRBJ1-2; D gene unclear. V gave up 2 bases and J gave up 4 bases, with 14 bases separating them. Germline V gene data show CDR1 as MNHEY and CDR2 as SVGEGT. There are 15 residues in the CDR3. CDR3 nucleotide sequence: TGTGCCAGCAGTTACGGTGTGGGATTTGGCTATGGCTACACCTTC. The encoded protein is CASSYGVGFGYGYTF.

Note on this clone: Germline and junction disagree at one end, which may indicate a read error. This sequence joins TRBV4-2 and TRBJ2-5; 10 nucleotides align to TRBD1. The germline V gene has CDR1 LGHNA and CDR2 YNFKEQ. This CDR3 region has 15 residues. The CDR3 region has the DNA TGTGCCAGCAGCGAAGACAGGGGGCAAGGAGAGACCCAGTACTTC. Amino acid sequence: CASSEDRGQGETQYF.

The CDR3 nucleotides are TGCGCCAGCAGCCGACCGACCAAGAACACTGAAGCTTTCTTT. Its protein product is CASSRPTKNTEAFF. This rearrangement joins TRBV4-1 to TRBJ1-1; no firm D call. Trimming cost V 4 bases and J 1 base, with 10 bases left between them. The CDR3 runs to 14 residues. Per the germline V gene, CDR1 is MGHRA and CDR2 is YSYEKL.

The chain recombines TRBV7-2 with TRBJ2-1; tentatively, D is TRBD2 (6 bases). CDR1 and CDR2 (germline): SGHTA, FQGNSA. V was pared by 1 base and J by 0 bases, with 13 bases between. There are 17 residues in the CDR3. The CDR3 sequence is CASSLGLGISSYNEQFF. The DNA of the CDR3 is TGTGCCAGCAGCTTAGGACTAGGCATCAGCTCCTACAATGAGCAGTTCTTC.

The chain combines TRBV5-6 with TRBJ2-5; 8 bases match TRBD1. Unmatched junction bases numbered 7, after V lost 4 bases and J lost 2 bases. The CDR3 length is 15 residues. Looked up from germline, CDR1 is SGHDT and CDR2 is YYEEEE. This chain's CDR3 is CASSLPRTGQETQYF. CDR3 in DNA: TGTGCCAGCAGCCTACCTCGGACAGGGCAAGAGACCCAGTACTTC.

The V gene is TRBV6-5, the J gene TRBJ1-1; D unresolved. The V and J ends lost 2 bases and 0 bases respectively, with 10 bases between them. The CDR3 loop spans 15 amino acids. In germline, CDR1 is MNHEY, CDR2 SVGAGI. CDR3 DNA: TGTGCCAGCAGTTACGGTAAGGGAATGAACACTGAAGCTTTCTTT. It translates to CASSYGKGMNTEAFF.

The chain joins TRBV2 to TRBJ2-2; a possible D gene is TRBD2 (5 bases). V lost 9 bases, J lost 5 bases, and 16 bases lay in between. Germline loops: CDR1 SNHLY, CDR2 FYNNEI. The CDR3 extends over 14 amino acids. The CDR3: CARSLAGRTGELFF. CDR3 sequence (DNA): TGTGCCAGGAGCCTAGCCGGTCGGACCGGGGAGCTGTTTTTT.

This clone appeared once. The CDR3 DNA reads TGTGCCAGCAGCCTTACCGGGACCCCCGAAGAGACCCAGTACTTC. It encodes CASSLTGTPEETQYF. The V and J genes are TRBV7-8 and TRBJ2-5, with D perhaps TRBD1 or TRBD2 (5 bases each). Germline CDR1 is SGHVS and CDR2 is FQNEAQ. The germline V and J ends were trimmed by 5 bases and 3 bases, with 16 bases remaining between them. The CDR3 contains 15 residues.

The rearrangement uses TRBV18 and TRBJ2-5, with D perhaps matching TRBD2 (6 bases). CDR3 length equals 16 residues. V was cut by 0 bases and J by 4 bases, with 15 bases left in between. The germline V gene encodes CDR1 KGHSH and CDR2 LQKENI. The CDR3 here is CASSPPWRDGGETQYF. In DNA, the CDR3 is TGTGCCAGCTCACCACCGTGGCGCGACGGGGGAGAGACCCAGTACTTC.

The chain is built from TRBV5-1 and TRBJ2-3; 11 bases agree with TRBD2. CDR3 length: 16 amino acids. CDR1 and CDR2 (germline): SGHRS, YFSETQ. The J segment lost 2 bases and the V segment lost 0 bases, leaving 2 bases of the junction unmatched. In nucleotides, the CDR3 is TGCGCCAGCAGCTTGGGACTAGCGGGATTCACAGATACGCAGTATTTT. It specifies CASSLGLAGFTDTQYF. The entire variable domain, with the rest obtained from reference TRBV5-1 and TRBJ2-3, is as follows: KAGVTQTPRYLIKTRGQQVTLSCSPISGHRSVSWYQQTPGQGLQFLFEYFSETQRNKGNFPGRFSGRQFSNSRSEMNVSTLELGDSALYLCASSLGLAGFTDTQYFGPGTRLTVL.

The rearrangement joins TRBV13 to TRBJ2-2; D possibly corresponds to TRBD2 (6 bases). Trimming cost V 0 bases and J 6 bases, with 11 bases left between them. The CDR3 is 15 residues long. Germline lookup yields CDR1 PRHDT and CDR2 FYEKMQ (reference sequence). In DNA, the CDR3 is TGTGCCAGCAGCTTAGGCTCAGGGAGGTCCGGGGAGCTGTTTTTT. Protein: CASSLGSGRSGELFF.

As regards this clone: Additional DNA sequences in this sample encode the identical CDR3. The chain carries TRBV18 and TRBJ2-5, with no clear D. Looked up from germline, CDR1 is KGHSH and CDR2 is LQKENI. Trimming took 2 bases from V and 5 from J, leaving 6 bases between them. This CDR3 is 12 amino acids long. CDR3 amino acids: CASSPVSETQYF. CDR3 in DNA: TGTGCCAGCTCACCAGTGTCTGAGACCCAGTACTTC.

The chain is built from TRBV4-1 and TRBJ2-1; 7 positions agree with TRBD1. Germline V gene lookup returns CDR1 MGHRA and CDR2 YSYEKL. Losses at the gene ends were 1 base for V and 8 bases for J; bases not matched to a gene: 5. The CDR3 runs 14 residues. CDR3 loop: CASSQGQGWDEQFF. The CDR3 nucleotides read TGCGCCAGCAGCCAAGGACAGGGTTGGGATGAGCAGTTCTTC.

The chain joins TRBV25-1 to TRBJ1-6; maybe TRBD1 (5 bases). The CDR3 is made up of 14 amino acids. The V and J ends lost 1 base and 10 bases respectively, with 11 bases between them. The germline V gene has CDR1 MGHDK and CDR2 SYGVNS. The CDR3 DNA reads TGTGCCAGCAGTGAATGGCAGGGTCGGTCACCCCTCCACTTT. Amino acid sequence: CASSEWQGRSPLHF.

J is TRBJ2-2 and V is TRBV7-3; tentatively, D is TRBD2 (5 bases). Per germline, CDR1 SGHTA and CDR2 FQGTGA. V was trimmed by 3 bases and J by 2 bases, leaving 10 bases between them. The CDR3 extends over 15 amino acids. As DNA, the CDR3 is TGTGCCAGCAGCTTCGGCGGGCCTAACACCGGGGAGCTGTTTTTT. Its translation: CASSFGGPNTGELFF.

CDR3: CASTRTVNYGYTF. The DNA of the CDR3 is TGTGCCAGCACCAGGACAGTTAACTATGGCTACACCTTC. The chain recombines TRBV5-5 with TRBJ1-2; TRBD1 is a possible D gene (6 bases). The V end was cut by 6 bases, the J end by 1 base, with 10 bases between. Germline V gene lookup returns CDR1 SGHKS and CDR2 YYEKEE (reference sequence). The CDR3 length is 13 residues.

The gene calls are TRBV4-1 and TRBJ2-3; 8 bases are a match to TRBD2. The CDR3 spans 16 residues. V shed 0 bases and J 5 bases; nucleotides not matched to a gene: 7. Per the germline V gene, CDR1 is MGHRA and CDR2 is YSYEKL. DNA for the CDR3: TGCGCCAGCAGCCAAGATCGCGGCGGGGGGAAAGATACGCAGTATTTT. It translates to CASSQDRGGGKDTQYF.

A single count supports this clone. The rearrangement links TRBV6-2 or TRBV6-3 to TRBJ2-7, with a possible D match to TRBD1 (6 bases). The germline V gene encodes CDR1 MNHEY and CDR2 SVGEGT. The CDR3 loop spans 18 amino acids. V dropped 2 bases and J dropped 2 bases, with 22 bases sitting between them. CDR3 sequence reads: CASSYGGRDDSDPYEQYF. For the CDR3, the DNA is TGTGCCAGCAGTTACGGGGGCAGGGACGACTCAGACCCCTACGAGCAGTACTTC.

CDR3 residues: CASSRQRAGVAYEQYF. In DNA, the CDR3 is TGTGCCAGCAGCAGGCAGCGGGCAGGGGTGGCCTACGAGCAGTACTTC. The chain joins TRBV13 to TRBJ2-7; D may correspond to TRBD1 or TRBD2 (6 bases each). Trimming pared 5 bases from V and 2 bases from J, leaving 19 bases between. Germline V gives CDR1 PRHDT, CDR2 FYEKMQ (reference sequence). The CDR3 is made up of 16 amino acids.

The chain employs TRBV11-2 and TRBJ1-3, with D unresolved. The CDR3 spans 16 residues. Germline CDR1 is SGHAT and CDR2 is FQNNGV. Trimming shortened V by 5 bases and J by 0 bases, and 14 bases separated the two germline ends. This chain's CDR3 is CASSQSVAASGNTIYF. The CDR3 DNA reads TGTGCCAGCAGCCAAAGCGTGGCGGCCTCTGGAAACACCATATATTTT.

This chain links TRBV6-2 or TRBV6-3 with TRBJ2-4; D possibly uses TRBD1 or TRBD2 (5 bases each). The V end lost 0 bases, the J end lost 3 bases, and 15 bases lay between the germline ends. The CDR3 loop spans 17 amino acids. Germline CDR1 and CDR2: MNHEY and SVGEGT. The DNA for the CDR3 is TGTGCCAGCAGTTACTCGATTGGGGGTCTGAGCAAAAACATTCAGTACTTC. Amino acid sequence: CASSYSIGGLSKNIQYF.

The chain uses TRBV4-3 and TRBJ1-3; no clear D gene. The CDR3 length is 17 residues. Germline values: CDR1 LGHNA, CDR2 YSLEER. V shed 0 bases and J shed 0 bases, with 12 bases lying between them. The CDR3 reads CASSQETRMDSGNTIYF. For the CDR3, the DNA is TGCGCCAGCAGCCAAGAAACCCGGATGGACTCTGGAAACACCATATATTTT.

The gene calls are TRBV30 and TRBJ1-5; no definite D call. V gave up 4 bases and J gave up 4 bases, with 8 bases separating them. CDR1 is GTSNPN and CDR2 is SVGIG in the germline V gene (reference sequence). This CDR3 spans 12 amino acids. The CDR3 DNA reads TGTGCCTGGAATGGTTATAATCAGCCCCAGCATTTT. Its translation is CAWNGYNQPQHF. The whole variable domain, remainder taken from reference TRBV30 and TRBJ1-5, is SQTIHQWPATLVQPVGSPLSLECTVEGTSNPNLYWYRQAAGRGLQLLFYSVGIGQISSEVPQNLSASRPQDRQFILSSKKLLLSDSGFYLCAWNGYNQPQHFGDGTRLSIL.

This rearrangement joins TRBV25-1 to TRBJ1-1; no reliable D call. Germline CDR1 and CDR2: MGHDK and SYGVNS. With 1 base removed from V and 2 bases from J, the gap between germline ends came to 11 bases. The CDR3 is 15 residues long. The CDR3 sequence: CASSELETSNTEAFF. CDR3 bases: TGTGCCAGCAGTGAATTGGAGACGTCTAACACTGAAGCTTTCTTT.

The J gene is TRBJ2-2, the V gene TRBV15; D is perhaps TRBD1 (5 bases). The V end was cut by 3 bases, the J end by 1 base, with 6 bases between. CDR1 and CDR2 (germline): LNHNV, YYDKDF (reference sequence). The CDR3 length is 14 residues. CDR3 coding DNA: TGTGCCACCAGCAGGACAGAGAACACCGGGGAGCTGTTTTTT. Amino acids: CATSRTENTGELFF.